This paragraph covers one T cell receptor (beta chain) sequence. The target of this receptor is not known. No much larger clonotype is one base removed from it; base qualities were not supplied. This sample stems from a study of blood T cell repertoires in COVID-19 (dated by TCRdb to about 2020). Some background on the complete study: Recovered participants in ImmuneRACE Cohort 3 were defined as having two consecutive negative NP/OP PCR tests, clearance from a healthcare professional, or resolution of symptoms. Samples from collaborators originated in the United States, Italy and Spain and spanned both the acute and convalescent phases of COVID-19. The material from the prospective study consisted of cDNA or gDNA derived from T cells, B-cell-depleted T cells, or PBMCs. The dataset comprised deeply sampled blood TCRbeta repertoires from subjects exposed to, actively infected with, or recovered from COVID-19. A freely available public database, intended as a resource for researchers studying the immune response to SARS-CoV-2, is where the repertoires were released. The samples were drawn from the first 160 participants of the ongoing ImmuneRACE study and from under 1,500 subjects provided by 6 global collaborators. A de-identified subject ID, COVID-19 status, age in years and sex were almost always included in the sample metadata. Where available, HLA class I and class II types were taken from metadata supplied by the sample provider and were not determined by assay-based typing. Broader findings and caveats from the paper: Clinical and demographic metadata were provided uncurated, with the amount varying by source and participant.

Inclusive of the bounding cysteine and phenylalanine, the CDR3 is 14 residues long. Here the CDR3 DNA is all that survives: 42 bases in frame from base 1. V is pruned by 6 bases and J by 8 bases, leaving 7 bases of the junction without a gene match. CDR1 and CDR2, per the germline V gene, are MDHEN and SYDVKM. Enrolling through a virtual design, the prospective study's participants ranged in age from roughly 18 to 95 years and lived across about two dozen United States geographic areas. Cohort assignment in the prospective study relied on participant-reported clinical history from a screening survey and a study questionnaire. In the prospective study, whole blood, serum and a nasopharyngeal or oropharyngeal swab were collected from each participant by mobile phlebotomists. Prospective study participants could optionally give additional blood draws and questionnaires over a 2-month period. Before DNA extraction, prospective study blood samples were shipped either frozen or at room temperature.

TCRbeta CDR3 regions were amplified from genomic DNA using the immunoSEQ Assay, a bias-controlled multiplex PCR. Turning to the authors' computational methods: Nucleated cell counts per sample were estimated from amplification of reference gene primers within the assay. To quantify the absolute abundance of each unique TCRbeta CDR3 rearrangement, sequence reads were collapsed and filtered. For each sample, productive Simpson clonality was calculated as the square root of Simpson's diversity index across productive rearrangements. TCRdb's version of the immuneACCESS table is confined to in-frame rearrangements and falls short of the full clone set. An unresolved V gene accounts for under half of the shortfall where checked; the remainder is of unknown origin. V and J calls plus clone size are reproduced from that table; the DNA served to infer D and trimming. The sample contains fewer than 250,000 clones, more than 75% of them found a single time. Of the sample, approximately 7.2% falls within the top ten clones.

The V and J segments used are TRBV28 and TRBJ1-2; TRBD1 lines up with 12 middle nucleotides. The TCR was taken from a man aged 25 to 40 in a cohort exposed to, infected with or recovered from COVID-19 (not recorded which). The sequencing input was PBMCs or T cells enriched from blood (not recorded which). The CDR3 sequence is CASRRDRGRVGYTF. The bases read TGTGCCAGCAGACGGGACAGGGGGCGCGTAGGCTACACCTTC.